This T cell receptor beta chain was captured in a study of cytomegalovirus exposure and HLA in healthy donors. Study-wide results and limits: In a later analysis, productive TCRs from donors in an Asian-associated ancestry cluster reportedly carried fewer N-insertions than the cohort mean.

The CDR3 sequence is 14 residues long. CDR1 and CDR2 from the germline V gene are SGHKS and YYEKEE (reference sequence). After removal of 4 bases from V and 5 bases from J, the junction contained 3 bases not matched to a gene. With respect to this clone: Its antigen is currently unknown.

It was with 60 Vbeta and 13 Jbeta primers that the PCR ran. Here immunoSEQ multiplex PCR was the method, and the copy in TCRdb shows in-frame clones only, minus some. The sample yields more than 100,000 clones, about 77% seen once. The source material was PBMCs. The clonotype comes from a woman aged 18-30 years in good health and CMV-seropositive. The J gene is TRBJ1-5, the V gene TRBV5-5; 10 bases align to TRBD1. Written as DNA, the CDR3 is TGTGCCAGCAGCAGGACAGGGGGTTATCAGCCCCAGCATTTT. It specifies CASSRTGGYQPQHF.